This T cell receptor (beta chain) was identified in a study of T-cell reconstitution after alpha-beta-depleted transplantation in children. Study findings and constraints: Alpha-beta T cells about two months after transplant reportedly derived from several hundred expanded graft clones.

Researchers prepared the TCRbeta library using unique molecular identifiers, the study reports. TCRdb redid the calling of the PCR reads with MiXCR, one entry per CDR3 protein. The profile shows about a million distinct CDR3 sequences, about 31% of them singletons. This clonotype appeared a few times. As yet, its antigen is unknown. CDR3 length: 17 residues. Germline loops: CDR1 WSHSY, CDR2 SAAADI. Losses at the gene ends were 7 bases for V and 4 bases for J; bases not matched to a gene: 12. This TCR was recovered from a boy younger than two who had a stem cell transplant for SCID, so the T cells may come from the graft donor. The chain is built from TRBV10-2 and TRBJ2-1; TRBD2 matches 11 bases. The source material was PBMCs, mostly from graft donor cells, sampled 360 days after TCRalphabeta/CD19-depleted stem cell transplant. Here the CDR3 reads CASTPGLAVSAYNEQFF. Here the CDR3 DNA reads TGCGCCAGCACACCGGGACTAGCGGTGTCGGCTTACAATGAGCAGTTCTTC.